Below are 10 T cell receptor beta chains sequenced from a single sample in a study of cytomegalovirus exposure and HLA in healthy donors. The PCR ran on 60 Vbeta and 13 Jbeta primers. The repertoire was sequenced with immunoSEQ multiplex PCR; TCRdb's copy has only in-frame clones and lacks some. Of about 160,000 clones listed, 80% are singletons. The sequencing input was PBMCs. These receptors were taken from a man aged 30 to 39 in good health and CMV-seronegative.

In this sample, this clone turned up once. This chain uses TRBV30 with TRBJ2-1; 8 nucleotides agree with TRBD2. The CDR3 sequence is 15 residues long. Germline V CDR1 and CDR2: GTSNPN, SVGIG (reference sequence). With 1 base clipped from V and 1 base from J, the junction kept 3 bases outside the gene matches. The CDR3 coding sequence is TGTGCCTGGAGTGCCGGGACTAGTTCCTACAATGAGCAGTTCTTC. Its translation: CAWSAGTSSYNEQFF.

The V gene is TRBV6-5, the J gene TRBJ2-1; 8 nucleotides match TRBD2. The CDR3 consists of 15 residues. Trimming removed 2 bases from V and 5 bases from J; junction bases left unmatched: 5. CDR1 and CDR2 (germline): MNHEY, SVGAGI. DNA for the CDR3: TGTGCCAGCAGTTACCCGGGACTAGGGAACAATGAGCAGTTCTTC. Residues: CASSYPGLGNNEQFF.

The CDR3 loop is CASSGNRNEQFF. In DNA, the CDR3 is TGTGCCAGCAGCGGTAACAGGAATGAGCAGTTCTTC. This chain joins TRBV7-2 and TRBJ2-1, with a possible D match to TRBD1 (5 bases). The length of the CDR3 is 12 residues. Germline loops: CDR1 SGHTA, CDR2 FQGNSA. Trimming left V 5 bases short and J 7 bases short, with 9 bases between. The variable domain in full, completed from reference TRBV7-2 and TRBJ2-1, reads GAGVSQSPSNKVTEKGKDVELRCDPISGHTALYWYRQSLGQGLEFLIYFQGNSAPDKSGLPSDRFSAERTGGSVSTLTIQRTQQEDSAVYLCASSGNRNEQFFGPGTRLTVL.

The chain recombines TRBV2 with TRBJ1-2; TRBD1 matches 9 bases. V shed 6 bases and J 6 bases; nucleotides not matched to a gene: 8. CDR1 and CDR2 (germline): SNHLY, FYNNEI. CDR3 length: 14 residues. The CDR3 DNA is TGTGCCAGCAGCGACCGGGACAGGGCTAATGGCTACACCTTC. Translated, it gives CASSDRDRANGYTF. Full variable domain (remainder filled in from reference TRBV2 and TRBJ1-2): EPEVTQTPSHQVTQMGQEVILRCVPISNHLYFYWYRQILGQKVEFLVSFYNNEISEKSEIFDDQFSVERPDGSNFTLKIRSTKLEDSAMYFCASSDRDRANGYTFGSGTRLTVV.

There are a few counts of this clone. CDR3 region: CAINRQGGTGELFF. The CDR3 region has the DNA TGTGCCATCAACAGACAGGGTGGGACCGGGGAGCTGTTTTTT. The chain is built from TRBV10-3 and TRBJ2-2; 7 bases match TRBD1. This CDR3 contains 14 residues. The ends lost 7 bases at V and 5 bases at J; junction bases unmatched: 7. Germline lookup yields CDR1 ENHRY and CDR2 SYGVKD.

This chain links TRBV7-2 with TRBJ2-7; 9 bases fit TRBD2. In germline, CDR1 is SGHTA, CDR2 FQGNSA. Trimming took 5 bases from V and 4 from J; bases not matched to a gene: 12. The CDR3 is 16 amino acids. For the CDR3, the DNA is TGTGCCAGCAGCACTCCCGAGGGCGGGGGGGCTTACGAGCAGTACTTC. Translating it yields CASSTPEGGGAYEQYF.

The chain recombines TRBV7-9 with TRBJ2-7; D call uncertain. Trimming cost V 3 bases and J 0 bases, with 9 bases left between them. The CDR3 is made up of 14 amino acids. Germline CDR1 SEHNR, CDR2 FQNEAQ (reference sequence). CDR3 coding DNA: TGTGCCAGCAGCTTCGGCGGAAACTCCTACGAGCAGTACTTC. Its protein product is CASSFGGNSYEQYF.

This clone was recorded only once. The J gene is TRBJ2-7, the V gene TRBV28; 9 positions agree with TRBD2. CDR3 length: 15 residues. After removal of 0 bases from V and 4 bases from J, the junction contained 4 bases not matched to a gene. Per germline, CDR1 MDHEN and CDR2 SYDVKM. CDR3 in amino acids: CASSLWLAGTYEQYF. CDR3 nucleotides: TGTGCCAGCAGTTTATGGCTAGCGGGGACATACGAGCAGTACTTC.

This sequence joins TRBV6-1 and TRBJ2-1; TRBD2 agrees at 7 bases. The CDR3 sequence is 17 residues long. Germline assignment: CDR1 MNHNS and CDR2 SASEGT. Unmatched junction bases numbered 12, after V lost 0 bases and J lost 7 bases. The CDR3 sequence is CASSEAIAGLYGNEQFF. CDR3 DNA: TGTGCCAGCAGTGAAGCAATAGCGGGTCTCTATGGAAATGAGCAGTTCTTC.

The gene calls are TRBV6-5 and TRBJ2-7; a possible D gene is TRBD1 (6 bases). In germline, CDR1 is MNHEY, CDR2 SVGAGI. CDR3 size: 15 residues. The V end lost 5 bases, the J end lost 2 bases, and 16 bases lay between the germline ends. The CDR3 spells CASSRSDRLAYEQYF. The CDR3 region has the DNA TGTGCCAGCAGTAGGTCGGACAGACTGGCCTACGAGCAGTACTTC.